The sequence of this TCR beta chain was determined in a study of spatial heterogeneity in lung cancer. Study summary: An average of more than ten raw reads was observed per unique TCR and UMI combination.

In this sample, this clonotype turned up many times. Its antigen is unknown. TCRdb re-analysed the 5' RACE reads in MiXCR, keeping a single row per CDR3 protein. The sample consists of about 15,000 distinct CDR3 sequences, approximately 6.8% of them appearing once. The sample's time point: blood at routine non-recurrence follow-up after resection. From tumor, nontumor lung or frozen PBMC, whole RNA was taken unsorted for sequencing. The CDR3 extends over 12 amino acids. Trimming cost V 8 bases and J 4 bases, with 11 bases left between them. CDR1 and CDR2 from the germline V gene are MNHNS and SASEGT. Broader study findings: Blood showed ubiquitous tumor TCRs more often at resection than at routine follow-up.

The input for sequencing was PBMCs, taken at follow-up. This clonotype was sampled from a male donor with early-stage non-small cell lung cancer. The chain couples TRBV6-1 to TRBJ1-2; maybe TRBD1 (5 bases). CDR3 amino acids: CASERGPYGYTF. CDR3 sequence (DNA): TGTGCCAGCGAAAGGGGCCCCTATGGCTACACCTTC.